This T cell receptor beta chain comes out of a study of blood T cell repertoires in COVID-19. After removal of 5 bases from V and 6 bases from J, the junction contained 14 bases not matched to a gene. The germline CDR1 and CDR2 sequences are SGHTA and FQGNSA. The CDR3 contains 17 residues. Only in-frame clones appear in the TCRdb table, and some are missing; sequencing was by immunoSEQ multiplex PCR. Of some 120,000 clones listed, roughly nine tenths are singletons. This chain joins TRBV7-2 and TRBJ2-1, with 9 bases that match TRBD2. The sequenced sample consisted of peripheral blood. The TCR originated in a man aged 50 or older with active COVID-19. The CDR3 sequence: CASSTTGAGGGRNEQFF. The CDR3 DNA reads as TGTGCCAGCAGCACCACTGGGGCGGGAGGGGGTCGCAATGAGCAGTTCTTC.